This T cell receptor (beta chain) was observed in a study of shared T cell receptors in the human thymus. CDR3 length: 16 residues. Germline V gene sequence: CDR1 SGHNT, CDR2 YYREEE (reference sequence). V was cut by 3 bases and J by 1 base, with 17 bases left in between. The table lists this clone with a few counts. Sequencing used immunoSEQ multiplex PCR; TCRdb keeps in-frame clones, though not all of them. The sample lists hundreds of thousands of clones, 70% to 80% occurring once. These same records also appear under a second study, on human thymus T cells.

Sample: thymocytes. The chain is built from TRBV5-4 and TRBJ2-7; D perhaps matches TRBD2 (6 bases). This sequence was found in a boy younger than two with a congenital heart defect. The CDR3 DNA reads TGTGCCAGCAGCTCGGGACGGGGGAGTGGTTCCTACGAGCAGTACTTC. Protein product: CASSSGRGSGSYEQYF.